The 27 T cell receptor beta chains given below trace back to one sample, sequenced in a study of blood T cell repertoires in COVID-19. Some clones are missing from TCRdb's copy, which holds only in-frame ones; the method was immunoSEQ multiplex PCR. The sample has fewer than 300,000 clones; approximately 91% are singletons. Sequencing input: PBMCs or T cells enriched from blood (not recorded which). All receptors come from a woman aged 35 to 49 with acute COVID-19.

This clone is a singleton in its sample. The rearrangement links TRBV18 to TRBJ1-1; TRBD1 matches 11 bases. In germline, CDR1 is KGHSH, CDR2 LQKENI. With V trimmed by 4 bases and J by 7 bases, 11 bases remained unmatched. This CDR3 region has 16 residues. The CDR3: CASSRAGTGGSYEAFF. The CDR3 DNA reads TGTGCCAGCTCACGGGCCGGGACAGGGGGGTCCTATGAAGCTTTCTTT.

This sequence joins TRBV15 and TRBJ1-1, with a weak D call TRBD1 (6 bases). Germline-derived CDR1 and CDR2 are LNHNV and YYDKDF (reference sequence). The germline V and J ends were trimmed by 1 base and 2 bases, with 11 bases remaining between them. This CDR3 is 15 amino acids long. CDR3 loop: CATSRGPGTNTEAFF. For the CDR3, the DNA is TGTGCCACCAGCAGAGGCCCAGGGACAAACACTGAAGCTTTCTTT.

The chain uses TRBV29-1 and TRBJ1-6; TRBD1 matches 7 bases. Looked up from germline, CDR1 is SQVTM and CDR2 is ANQGSEA. The V segment lost 7 bases and the J segment 6 bases; nucleotides outside the gene matches: 3. This CDR3 comprises 12 residues. The CDR3 nucleotides are TGCAGCGCCCGGGACAGTAATTCACCCCTCCACTTT. It specifies CSARDSNSPLHF.

The J gene is TRBJ1-6, the V gene TRBV11-3; D is perhaps TRBD1 (5 bases). CDR1 and CDR2 from the germline V gene are SGHNT and YENEEA. This CDR3 contains 14 residues. The V and J ends lost 1 base and 10 bases respectively, with 11 bases between them. DNA for the CDR3: TGTGCCAGCAGCTTAGGGGGCCCCGAGTCACCCCTCCACTTT. Amino acid sequence: CASSLGGPESPLHF. Full variable domain (remainder filled in from reference TRBV11-3 and TRBJ1-6): EAGVVQSPRYKIIEKKQPVAFWCNPISGHNTLYWYLQNLGQGPELLIRYENEEAVDDSQLPKDRFSAERLKGVDSTLKIQPAELGDSAVYLCASSLGGPESPLHFGNGTRLTVT.

This clone was observed a handful of times. This chain connects TRBV27 to TRBJ2-1; D ambiguous. The CDR3 spans 13 residues. The V gene's germline CDR1 is MNHEY and CDR2 SMNVEV (reference sequence). V dropped 5 bases and J dropped 6 bases, with 11 bases sitting between them. The CDR3 DNA is TGTGCCAGCAGTCCTGACTTTGCCAATGAGCAGTTCTTC. This codes for CASSPDFANEQFF.

In its sample, this clone was seen once. The chain uses TRBV2 and TRBJ2-7; TRBD2 agrees at 7 bases. Per germline, CDR1 SNHLY and CDR2 FYNNEI. The CDR3 is made up of 13 amino acids. With V trimmed by 8 bases and J by 6 bases, 10 bases remained unmatched. In DNA form, the CDR3 reads TGTGCCAGCCTTACCGGGACGGGGGGCGAGCAGTACTTC. It is translated as CASLTGTGGEQYF.

In DNA form, the CDR3 reads TGTGCCATTTCCCCGGGACAGACCACAGATACGCAGTATTTT. Residues: CAISPGQTTDTQYF. The chain has TRBV10-3 and TRBJ2-3; TRBD1 agrees at 7 bases. Looked up from germline, CDR1 is ENHRY and CDR2 is SYGVKD. The CDR3 covers 14 residues. V trimming: 9 bases; J trimming: 2 bases; junction bases outside the gene matches: 8.

CDR3 sequence reads: CASRPSGSATYNEQFF. The CDR3 coding sequence is TGTGCCAGCAGACCTAGCGGGAGTGCCACCTACAATGAGCAGTTCTTC. This chain uses TRBV7-9 with TRBJ2-1; 10 bases fit TRBD2. Germline V gene sequence: CDR1 SEHNR, CDR2 FQNEAQ (reference sequence). With 6 bases clipped from V and 2 bases from J, the junction kept 7 bases outside the gene matches. The CDR3 is made up of 16 amino acids. The whole variable domain, filled in from reference TRBV7-9 and TRBJ2-1, reads DTGVSQNPRHKITKRGQNVTFRCDPISEHNRLYWYRQTLGQGPEFLTYFQNEAQLEKSRLLSDRFSAERPKGSFSTLEIQRTEQGDSAMYLCASRPSGSATYNEQFFGPGTRLTVL.

This clone has a single count. This rearrangement joins TRBV4-1 to TRBJ2-3; TRBD2 agrees at 7 bases. V was clipped by 5 bases and J by 0 bases; unmatched bases: 8. Germline V lookup: CDR1 MGHRA, CDR2 YSYEKL. This CDR3 comprises 16 residues. The CDR3 sequence: CASSGRAGTSTDTQYF. The CDR3 DNA reads TGCGCCAGCAGCGGGCGAGCGGGGACTAGCACAGATACGCAGTATTTT.

Ten or more counts support this clone. This sequence joins TRBV11-2 and TRBJ2-7; no clear D gene. The length of the CDR3 is 12 residues. CDR1 is SGHAT, CDR2 FQNNGV, per germline. V shed 2 bases and J shed 6 bases, with 8 bases lying between them. CDR3 bases: TGTGCCAGCAGCTTATCCGTCTCCGAGCAGTACTTC. Translation gives CASSLSVSEQYF.

V usage is TRBV28 and J usage is TRBJ1-5; maybe TRBD1 (5 bases). CDR3 length: 17 amino acids. From germline, CDR1 is MDHEN and CDR2 SYDVKM. V lost 5 bases to trimming and J lost 0 bases, with 17 bases between them. CDR3 in amino acids: CASSNYEGAYSNQPQHF. The CDR3 DNA is TGTGCCAGCAGTAACTACGAAGGGGCTTATAGCAATCAGCCCCAGCATTTT.

This sequence joins TRBV15 and TRBJ1-2, with D maybe TRBD1 (6 bases). In germline, CDR1 is LNHNV, CDR2 YYDKDF (reference sequence). The V gene lost 1 base and the J gene lost 4 bases, with 13 bases spanning the gap. There are 15 residues in the CDR3. CDR3 residues: CATSRGHRVTYGYTF. In DNA form, the CDR3 reads TGTGCCACCAGCAGAGGTCACAGGGTAACCTATGGCTACACCTTC.

This clone turned up a few times. The J gene is TRBJ2-5, the V gene TRBV5-4; D possibly corresponds to TRBD1 (6 bases). Germline values: CDR1 SGHNT, CDR2 YYREEE (reference sequence). Trimming removed 4 bases at V and 5 bases at J, with 27 bases between. This CDR3 is 18 amino acids long. The CDR3 region has the DNA TGTGCCAGCAGCACAGGAAATATTTTGGGATCCAGGGGTGAGACCCAGTACTTC. Translating it yields CASSTGNILGSRGETQYF.

This chain links TRBV6-5 with TRBJ2-4; 10 nucleotides align to TRBD1. Trimming cost V 4 bases and J 4 bases; bases outside gene matches: 4. The CDR3 covers 15 residues. The germline gives CDR1 MNHEY, CDR2 SVGAGI. This CDR3 is CASSSPGQGKNIQYF. The CDR3 DNA sequence: TGTGCCAGCAGTTCGCCGGGACAGGGGAAAAACATTCAGTACTTC.

This sequence joins TRBV15 and TRBJ2-2, with D perhaps matching TRBD2 (5 bases). Germline V gene sequence: CDR1 LNHNV, CDR2 YYDKDF (reference sequence). Trimming shortened V by 3 bases and J by 7 bases, and 18 bases separated the two germline ends. CDR3 length: 16 residues. CDR3 amino acids: CATSRTPALRGGELFF. In DNA form, the CDR3 reads TGTGCCACCAGCAGGACCCCCGCCCTTCGGGGCGGGGAGCTGTTTTTT.

The chain combines TRBV5-4 with TRBJ2-4; D gene uncertain. The germline CDR1 and CDR2 sequences are SGHNT and YYREEE (reference sequence). The V end was cut by 2 bases, the J end by 3 bases, with 9 bases between. CDR3 length: 14 residues. CDR3 loop: CASSFMGVKNIQYF. CDR3 nucleotide sequence: TGTGCCAGCAGCTTTATGGGCGTCAAAAACATTCAGTACTTC.

This clone came up once. The chain couples TRBV7-9 to TRBJ1-4; D is perhaps TRBD1 (6 bases). Germline lookup yields CDR1 SEHNR and CDR2 FQNEAQ (reference sequence). Trimming left V 3 bases short and J 3 bases short, with 11 bases between. The CDR3 totals 15 residues. CDR3 residues: CASSFSTGSNEKLFF. The CDR3 DNA is TGTGCCAGCAGCTTTTCGACAGGCTCTAATGAAAAACTGTTTTTT.

The chain is built from TRBV5-4 and TRBJ2-2; 10 bases are a match to TRBD2. Germline V lookup: CDR1 SGHNT, CDR2 YYREEE (reference sequence). The CDR3 covers 16 residues. V shed 3 bases, J shed 0 bases, and the junction held 2 bases outside the gene matches. This CDR3 reads CASSWGTSANTGELFF. Here the CDR3 DNA reads TGTGCCAGCAGCTGGGGGACTAGCGCGAACACCGGGGAGCTGTTTTTT.

This clone has more than one count but fewer than ten. The J gene is TRBJ2-1, the V gene TRBV6-1; 11 bases are shared with TRBD2. With V trimmed by 0 bases and J by 6 bases, 1 base remained unmatched. Germline V gives CDR1 MNHNS, CDR2 SASEGT. The CDR3 has 15 amino acids. The CDR3 here is CASSEASGGANEQFF. The DNA of the CDR3 is TGTGCCAGCAGTGAAGCTAGCGGGGGGGCCAATGAGCAGTTCTTC.

The rearrangement uses TRBV6-1 and TRBJ1-5; D is undetermined. V was pared by 1 base and J by 5 bases, with 12 bases between. Germline CDR1 MNHNS, CDR2 SASEGT. The CDR3 sequence is 15 residues long. The CDR3 reads CASSEGAGYDQPQHF. The CDR3 bases are TGTGCCAGCAGTGAAGGGGCGGGATACGATCAGCCCCAGCATTTT.

This clone came up a few times. The chain has TRBV5-1 and TRBJ2-1, with 9 bases identical to TRBD1. Germline V CDR1 and CDR2: SGHRS, YFSETQ. The V gene end was trimmed by 4 bases and the J gene end by 2 bases; junction bases not matched to a gene: 4. The CDR3 consists of 15 residues. CDR3 sequence reads: CASSRGTGTYNEQFF. CDR3 DNA: TGCGCCAGCAGCCGGGGGACAGGGACCTACAATGAGCAGTTCTTC.

Of note for this clone: Other DNA variants within this sample encode the same CDR3. V and J are TRBV15 and TRBJ1-1, with 10 bases matching TRBD1. The V gene's germline CDR1 is LNHNV and CDR2 YYDKDF (reference sequence). This CDR3 comprises 15 residues. Germline trimming cut 6 bases from V and 5 bases from J; bases unmatched to any gene: 9. CDR3 DNA: TGTGCCACCAGTCGGGACAGGGGTTTAGGGACTGAAGCTTTCTTT. Translation gives CATSRDRGLGTEAFF.

This clone has a single count. Here the CDR3 reads CASSFLVPKNTEAFF. In DNA, the CDR3 is TGTGCCAGCAGTTTTTTAGTTCCGAAAAACACTGAAGCTTTCTTT. The chain links TRBV11-3 to TRBJ1-1; no reliable D call. The CDR3 length is 15 residues. V was pared by 6 bases and J by 2 bases, with 16 bases between. The germline V gene has CDR1 SGHNT and CDR2 YENEEA. Full variable domain (remainder filled in from reference TRBV11-3 and TRBJ1-1): EAGVVQSPRYKIIEKKQPVAFWCNPISGHNTLYWYLQNLGQGPELLIRYENEEAVDDSQLPKDRFSAERLKGVDSTLKIQPAELGDSAVYLCASSFLVPKNTEAFFGQGTRLTVV.

This chain uses TRBV24-1 with TRBJ1-2, with unresolved D. With 3 bases removed from V and 5 bases from J, the gap between germline ends came to 12 bases. CDR1 is KGHDR, CDR2 SFDVKD, per germline. The length of the CDR3 is 14 residues. CDR3 protein: CATSDPGFIYGYTF. For the CDR3, the DNA is TGTGCCACCAGTGATCCCGGGTTCATTTATGGCTACACCTTC.

The chain links TRBV7-2 to TRBJ1-3; 8 bases match TRBD1. Germline values: CDR1 SGHTA, CDR2 FQGNSA. With V trimmed by 5 bases and J by 1 base, 4 bases remained unmatched. CDR3 length: 15 residues. CDR3 nucleotides: TGTGCCAGCAGCGCCCGGACAGGGTCTGGAAACACCATATATTTT. Translating gives CASSARTGSGNTIYF. The full variable domain, with the rest looked up from reference TRBV7-2 and TRBJ1-3, is GAGVSQSPSNKVTEKGKDVELRCDPISGHTALYWYRQSLGQGLEFLIYFQGNSAPDKSGLPSDRFSAERTGGSVSTLTIQRTQQEDSAVYLCASSARTGSGNTIYFGEGSWLTVV.

The chain carries TRBV10-1 and TRBJ2-3; 10 bases align to TRBD2. Per germline, CDR1 WNHNN and CDR2 SYGVQD (reference sequence). The trim removed 6 bases at V and 4 bases at J, leaving 4 bases unmatched. The CDR3 is made up of 14 amino acids. The CDR3 protein is CASRSGRAPDTQYF. DNA for the CDR3: TGCGCCAGCAGGAGCGGGAGGGCCCCAGATACGCAGTATTTT.

The chain employs TRBV30 and TRBJ1-1, with a tentative D call TRBD1 (6 bases). The CDR3 sequence is 14 residues long. V lost 2 bases to trimming and J lost 7 bases, with 17 bases between them. CDR1 is GTSNPN and CDR2 is SVGIG in the germline V gene (reference sequence). The CDR3 sequence is CAWSRQGRVIEAFF. CDR3 nucleotide sequence: TGTGCCTGGAGTCGGCAGGGGCGGGTTATTGAAGCTTTCTTT. The full variable domain, in which reference TRBV30 and TRBJ1-1 provide the parts outside the CDR3, is SQTIHQWPATLVQPVGSPLSLECTVEGTSNPNLYWYRQAAGRGLQLLFYSVGIGQISSEVPQNLSASRPQDRQFILSSKKLLLSDSGFYLCAWSRQGRVIEAFFGQGTRLTVV.